Included here is one T cell receptor beta chain sequence, with context. This sample was included in a study of blood T cell repertoires in COVID-19. The germline CDR1 and CDR2 sequences are SGHVS and FNYEAQ. Between the trimmed V and J ends, which lost 5 bases and 2 bases, there was a span of 12 bases. The CDR3 sequence is 14 residues long. Profiled with immunoSEQ multiplex PCR; TCRdb holds only in-frame clones, not every one. The sample contains about 220,000 clones, roughly 85% of which appear only once. This receptor was identified in a woman aged 40 to 50 who had been exposed to COVID-19. The sequenced material came from PBMCs or T cells enriched from blood (not recorded which). The chain joins TRBV7-6 to TRBJ1-1; no reliable D call. The CDR3 DNA reads TGTGCCAGCAGCCTGTCCCTGCTAAACACTGAAGCTTTCTTT. This translates into CASSLSLLNTEAFF. Full variable domain (missing parts from reference TRBV7-6 and TRBJ1-1): GAGVSQSPRYKVTKRGQDVALRCDPISGHVSLYWYRQALGQGPEFLTYFNYEAQQDKSGLPNDRFSAERPEGSISTLTIQRTEQRDSAMYRCASSLSLLNTEAFFGQGTRLTVV.